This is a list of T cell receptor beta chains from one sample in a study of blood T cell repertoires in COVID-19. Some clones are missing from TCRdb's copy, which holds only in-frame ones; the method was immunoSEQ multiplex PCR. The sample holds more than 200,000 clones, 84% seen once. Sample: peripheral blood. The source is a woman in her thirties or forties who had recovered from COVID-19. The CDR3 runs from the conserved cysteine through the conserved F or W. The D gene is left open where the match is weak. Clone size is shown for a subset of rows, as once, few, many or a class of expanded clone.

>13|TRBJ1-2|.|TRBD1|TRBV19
TGTGCCAGTAGTCGGACAGGAGTGGAAAGCTACACCTTC
CASSRTGVESYTF
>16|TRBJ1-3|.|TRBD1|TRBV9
TGTGCCAGCAGCGTTTACTACAGGGGGTCCGGAAACACCATATATTTT
CASSVYYRGSGNTIYF
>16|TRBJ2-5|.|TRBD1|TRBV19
TGTGCCAGTAGTGCTCCGGGACAGGGGCTCCAGGAGACCCAGTACTTC
CASSAPGQGLQETQYF
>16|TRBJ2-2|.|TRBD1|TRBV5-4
TGTGCCAGCAGCTCGCCGGTTCAGGGGGTAACCGGGGAGCTGTTTTTT
CASSSPVQGVTGELFF
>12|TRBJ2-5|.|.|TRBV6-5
TGTGCCAGCAGGGGGGCGGTCGAGACCCAGTACTTC
CASRGAVETQYF
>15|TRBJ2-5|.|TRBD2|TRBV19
TGTGCCAGTAGTTGGTTCGGGGGGGCCGGGGAGACCCAGTACTTC
CASSWFGGAGETQYF
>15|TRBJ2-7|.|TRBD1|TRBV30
TGTGCCTGGGTTCAATATCCGGGACAGGGTTACGAGCAGTACTTC
CAWVQYPGQGYEQYF
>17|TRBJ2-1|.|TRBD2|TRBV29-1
TGCAGCGTTGACGCTAGCGGGGTCACTCGCTCCTACAATGAGCAGTTCTTC
CSVDASGVTRSYNEQFF
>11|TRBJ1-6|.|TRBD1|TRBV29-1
TGCAGCGTCAGTACGGGACAGAGACTCCACTTT
CSVSTGQRLHF
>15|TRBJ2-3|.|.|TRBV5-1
TGCGCCAGCAGCTTAGGGCTAGCGACCCCAGATACGCAGTATTTT
CASSLGLATPDTQYF
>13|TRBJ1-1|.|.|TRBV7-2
TGTGCCAGCAGCTCGGACAGCACCACTGAAGCTTTCTTT
CASSSDSTTEAFF
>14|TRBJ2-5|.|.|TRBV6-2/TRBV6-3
TGTGCCAGCAGTTACGCGGGTACCGGTCGGACCCAGTACTTC
CASSYAGTGRTQYF
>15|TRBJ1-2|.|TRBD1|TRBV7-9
TGTGCCAGCAGCCGCTCCGGGACAGGGGACTATGGCTACACCTTC
CASSRSGTGDYGYTF
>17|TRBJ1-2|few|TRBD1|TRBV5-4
TGTGCCAGCAGCTTGAAATCGGGGACAGGAGCTAACTATGGCTACACCTTC
CASSLKSGTGANYGYTF
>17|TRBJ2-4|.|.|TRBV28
TGTGCCAGCAGTCCAGCCAATGGGGCCCAAAGAGAAAACATTCAGTACTTC
CASSPANGAQRENIQYF
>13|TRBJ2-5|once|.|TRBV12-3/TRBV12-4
TGTGCCAGCCTTAGGGGTAACGGAGAGACCCAGTACTTC
CASLRGNGETQYF
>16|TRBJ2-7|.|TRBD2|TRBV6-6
TGTGCCAGCAGTCGATCCGGGACTAGCGTAACCTACGAGCAGTACTTC
CASSRSGTSVTYEQYF
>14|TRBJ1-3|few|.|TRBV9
TGTGCCAGCAGCGGTGGGCAGTTTGGAAACACCATATATTTT
CASSGGQFGNTIYF
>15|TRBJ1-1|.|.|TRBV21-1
TGTGCCAGCAGCAAAGGAGGGGAGGGGGACACTGAAGCTTTCTTT
CASSKGGEGDTEAFF
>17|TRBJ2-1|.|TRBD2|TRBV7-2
TGTGCCAGCAGCTTAGGCGGGGGGGCTGGCGCCTACAATGAGCAGTTCTTC
CASSLGGGAGAYNEQFF
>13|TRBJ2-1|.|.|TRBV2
TGTGCCAGCAGTCTCCAAGCGGTCAATGAGCAGTTCTTC
CASSLQAVNEQFF
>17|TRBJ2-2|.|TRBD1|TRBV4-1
TGCGCCAGCAGCCAAGTGGTCTGGCAGGGGGATGGCGGGGAGCTGTTTTTT
CASSQVVWQGDGGELFF
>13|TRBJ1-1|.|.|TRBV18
TGTGCCAGCTCACCCACAGAAGACGGTGAAGCTTTCTTT
CASSPTEDGEAFF
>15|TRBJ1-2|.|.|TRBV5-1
TGCGCCAGCAGGGACAGTTCGAGCCCTAACTATGGCTACACCTTC
CASRDSSSPNYGYTF
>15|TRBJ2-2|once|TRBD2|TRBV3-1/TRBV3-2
TGTGCCAGCAGCACCAACTGGGGGGGGACCGGGGAGCTGTTTTTT
CASSTNWGGTGELFF
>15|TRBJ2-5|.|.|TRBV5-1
TGCGCCAGCAGCCCTGATAGTCTCCCCCAAGAGACCCAGTACTTC
CASSPDSLPQETQYF
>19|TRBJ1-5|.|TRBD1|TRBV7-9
TGTGCCAGCAGCTCACCCCTTCCCGGACAGGCCATTAGCAATCAGCCCCAGCATTTT
CASSSPLPGQAISNQPQHF